Below are 22 T cell receptor beta chains sequenced from a single sample in a study of T cell responses to AZD1222 COVID-19 vaccine. TCRdb keeps only in-frame clones here, not all; method: immunoSEQ multiplex PCR. The sample holds about 180,000 clones; about 93% are singletons and the top ten take roughly 1%. Sequencing used peripheral blood, obtained 28 days after the second dose of the MenACWY control vaccine. These TCRs come from an adult who received the MenACWY meningococcal vaccine as a control.

The chain uses TRBV6-5 and TRBJ1-6, with a possible D match to TRBD1 (5 bases). V gave up 8 bases and J gave up 7 bases, with 15 bases separating them. The germline V gene encodes CDR1 MNHEY and CDR2 SVGAGI. This CDR3 comprises 14 residues. For the CDR3, the DNA is TGTGCCAGCGGACTCCAGGGTCGGAATTCACCCCTCCACTTT. Protein sequence: CASGLQGRNSPLHF.

The V gene is TRBV7-8, the J gene TRBJ2-2; maybe TRBD2 (6 bases). The germline V and J ends were trimmed by 3 bases and 1 base, with 9 bases remaining between them. Germline V gene lookup returns CDR1 SGHVS and CDR2 FQNEAQ. This CDR3 is 15 amino acids long. The CDR3 bases are TGTGCCAGCAGCTTTGCCGGGAGGAACACCGGGGAGCTGTTTTTT. As protein: CASSFAGRNTGELFF.

The V call is TRBV6-2 or TRBV6-3, the J call TRBJ2-7; perhaps D is TRBD1 or TRBD2 (5 bases each). The CDR3 runs 14 residues. Germline CDR1 and CDR2: MNHEY and SVGEGT. V was pared by 6 bases and J by 0 bases, with 12 bases between. CDR3 amino acids: CASSARGDSYEQYF. The CDR3, as DNA: TGTGCCAGCAGCGCTAGAGGGGACTCCTACGAGCAGTACTTC.

This chain uses TRBV19 with TRBJ1-2, with D tentatively TRBD1 (6 bases). Trimming shortened V by 5 bases and J by 8 bases, and 18 bases separated the two germline ends. From germline, CDR1 is LNHDA and CDR2 SQIVND (reference sequence). The CDR3 sequence is 14 residues long. CDR3 region: CASSPSGEPRGYTF. CDR3 nucleotides: TGTGCCAGTAGTCCCTCAGGGGAACCCAGGGGCTACACCTTC.

The chain recombines TRBV7-7 with TRBJ2-2; D might be TRBD1 (5 bases). This CDR3 region has 15 residues. Germline CDR1 reads SSHAT; CDR2 reads FNYEAQ (reference sequence). Trimming took off 1 base at V and 7 bases at J, with 13 bases between the two ends. CDR3 nucleotide sequence: TGTGCCAGCAGCTTAGGATCAGGGAAGGGCGGGGAGCTGTTTTTT. Protein: CASSLGSGKGGELFF.

The chain carries TRBV6-5 and TRBJ1-6; TRBD1 aligns across 10 bases. Germline assignment: CDR1 MNHEY and CDR2 SVGAGI. V dropped 5 bases and J dropped 8; count of bases not matched to a gene: 3. This CDR3 contains 14 residues. CDR3 DNA: TGTGCCAGCAGTCTAGGACAGGGGGATTCACCCCTCCACTTT. Amino acids: CASSLGQGDSPLHF.

This chain joins TRBV6-4 and TRBJ1-2; no reliable D call. The V end lost 7 bases, the J end lost 0 bases, and 15 bases lay between the germline ends. CDR1 MRHNA and CDR2 SNTAGT come from the germline V gene. This CDR3 contains 15 residues. CDR3 nucleotide sequence: TGTGCCAGCACCGGACGGGAGTTAGCTAACTATGGCTACACCTTC. It specifies CASTGRELANYGYTF.

The CDR3 protein is CASSARQGSEKLFF. Written as DNA, the CDR3 is TGTGCCAGCAGCGCCAGACAGGGGAGCGAAAAACTGTTTTTT. This rearrangement joins TRBV3-1 (or the pseudogene TRBV3-2) to TRBJ1-4, with 8 bases aligning to TRBD1. After removal of 5 bases from V and 8 bases from J, the junction contained 7 bases not matched to a gene. This CDR3 region has 14 residues. Germline V gene sequence: CDR1 LGHDT, CDR2 YNNKEL (reference sequence).

This chain uses TRBV5-1 with TRBJ2-5; 8 bases are shared with TRBD2. Germline CDR1 is SGHRS and CDR2 is YFSETQ. The trim removed 4 bases at V and 4 bases at J, leaving 6 bases unmatched. This CDR3 is 14 amino acids long. The CDR3 nucleotides read TGCGCCAGCAGCGGCCAAACTAGCGGAGAGACCCAGTACTTC. It translates to CASSGQTSGETQYF.

The V and J genes are TRBV12-3 or TRBV12-4 and TRBJ2-7, with TRBD1 matching 7 bases. There are 13 residues in the CDR3. After removal of 3 bases from V and 4 bases from J, the junction contained 3 bases not matched to a gene. The CDR3 here is CASSFRRGYEQYF. The CDR3 DNA reads TGTGCCAGCAGTTTCCGCAGGGGGTACGAGCAGTACTTC.

V gene TRBV19 combines with J gene TRBJ1-1; D perhaps matches TRBD1 (5 bases). V shed 0 bases and J shed 1 base, with 12 bases lying between them. CDR1 and CDR2 from the germline V gene are LNHDA and SQIVND (reference sequence). The CDR3 consists of 16 residues. The CDR3 DNA follows: TGTGCCAGTAGTATAGAGGCAGGGAGGGGGAACACTGAAGCTTTCTTT. Translated: CASSIEAGRGNTEAFF.

The chain carries TRBV6-5 and TRBJ2-3; 12 bases fit TRBD1. This CDR3 is 15 amino acids long. V lost 8 bases to trimming and J lost 8 bases; unmatched junction nucleotides: 11. Germline V lookup: CDR1 MNHEY, CDR2 SVGAGI. CDR3: CASSSPGTGGFTQYF. The CDR3 DNA follows: TGTGCCAGCTCCTCTCCAGGGACAGGGGGCTTTACGCAGTATTTT.

CDR3 in DNA: TGTGCCAGCAGTTTATCGATCTACGGGGCGGGGGTGAACACTGAAGCTTTCTTT. Protein sequence: CASSLSIYGAGVNTEAFF. The chain joins TRBV27 to TRBJ1-1; D perhaps matches TRBD1 (5 bases). The CDR3 totals 18 residues. V shed 0 bases and J shed 0 bases, with 17 bases lying between them. In germline, CDR1 is MNHEY, CDR2 SMNVEV (reference sequence).

The chain carries TRBV5-4 and TRBJ1-1, with 8 bases lining up with TRBD1. The junction had 5 bases not matched to a gene; V was cut back by 2 bases and J by 2 bases. Germline V gene lookup returns CDR1 SGHNT and CDR2 YYREEE (reference sequence). The CDR3 runs 15 residues. CDR3 coding DNA: TGTGCCAGCAGCTTCGGGACAGGAGTTAACACTGAAGCTTTCTTT. It specifies CASSFGTGVNTEAFF.

The V and J genes are TRBV2 and TRBJ1-6; the D is unclear. Germline CDR1 is SNHLY and CDR2 is FYNNEI. The CDR3 covers 14 residues. The germline V and J ends were trimmed by 1 base and 6 bases, with 7 bases remaining between them. CDR3 sequence (DNA): TGTGCCAGCAGTGAAGGAGTTACTAATTCACCCCTCCACTTT. Translating it yields CASSEGVTNSPLHF.

The chain combines TRBV19 with TRBJ1-2; D gene uncertain. V was clipped by 2 bases and J by 2 bases, with 12 bases between them. CDR1 is LNHDA and CDR2 is SQIVND in the germline V gene (reference sequence). The CDR3 is 15 amino acids. CDR3 protein: CASSIRIGQNYGYTF. In DNA form, the CDR3 reads TGTGCCAGTAGTATAAGAATCGGGCAGAACTATGGCTACACCTTC.

The chain is built from TRBV11-3 and TRBJ2-7, with D hard to call. The CDR3 loop spans 13 amino acids. Germline CDR1 is SGHNT and CDR2 is YENEEA. V was cut by 1 base and J by 6 bases, with 10 bases left in between. CDR3 sequence (DNA): TGTGCCAGCAGCTTAGGAGAGTTGGGCGAGCAGTACTTC. Residues: CASSLGELGEQYF.

The chain is built from TRBV28 and TRBJ2-3; 9 bases map to TRBD2. From germline, CDR1 is MDHEN and CDR2 SYDVKM. The V segment lost 5 bases and the J segment 2 bases; nucleotides outside the gene matches: 11. This CDR3 has 17 amino acids. Written as DNA, the CDR3 is TGTGCCAGCAGTCCCCCCCGGGCGGGGGGGGCCACAGATACGCAGTATTTT. The encoded protein is CASSPPRAGGATDTQYF.

This clone showed up just once. This sequence joins TRBV7-9 and TRBJ1-2; D not certain. This CDR3 spans 13 amino acids. Trimming stripped 5 bases from V and 4 bases from J, with 11 bases between. Germline V gene sequence: CDR1 SEHNR, CDR2 FQNEAQ (reference sequence). The CDR3 DNA reads TGTGCCAGCAGCGCTAGGGCAATCTATGGCTACACCTTC. This encodes CASSARAIYGYTF.

This chain connects TRBV6-5 to TRBJ1-1; D uncertain. The CDR3 runs to 15 residues. CDR1 and CDR2 from the germline V gene are MNHEY and SVGAGI. Between the trimmed V and J ends, which lost 0 bases and 0 bases, there was a span of 8 bases. The CDR3 loop is CASSYSLGMNTEAFF. In nucleotides, the CDR3 is TGTGCCAGCAGTTACTCGCTGGGAATGAACACTGAAGCTTTCTTT.

J is TRBJ2-7 and V is TRBV4-2, with 7 bases that match TRBD1. This CDR3 comprises 14 residues. Germline V gene sequence: CDR1 LGHNA, CDR2 YNFKEQ. The ends lost 4 bases at V and 3 bases at J; junction bases unmatched: 6. The CDR3 region has the DNA TGTGCCAGCAGCCCCCGGGACAGCCTCTACGAGCAGTACTTC. Translated: CASSPRDSLYEQYF.

This chain uses TRBV5-4 with TRBJ2-1; D might be TRBD2 (7 bases). CDR1 is SGHNT, CDR2 YYREEE, per germline (reference sequence). The germline V and J ends were trimmed by 5 bases and 0 bases, with 15 bases remaining between them. The CDR3 is 16 residues long. The CDR3: CASRNPGGPSYNEQFF. The DNA of the CDR3 is TGTGCCAGCAGGAATCCCGGGGGGCCCTCCTACAATGAGCAGTTCTTC.